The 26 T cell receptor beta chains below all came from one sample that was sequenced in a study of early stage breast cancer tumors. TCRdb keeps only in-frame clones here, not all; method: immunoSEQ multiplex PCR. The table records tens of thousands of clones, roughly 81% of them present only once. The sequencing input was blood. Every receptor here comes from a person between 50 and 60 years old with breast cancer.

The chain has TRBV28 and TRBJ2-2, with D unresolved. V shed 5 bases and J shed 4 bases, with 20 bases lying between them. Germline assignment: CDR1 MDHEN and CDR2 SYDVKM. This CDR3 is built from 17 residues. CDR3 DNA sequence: TGTGCCAGCAGTAATCCCCTCGCGCAGACGGGCACCGGGGAGCTGTTTTTT. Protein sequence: CASSNPLAQTGTGELFF. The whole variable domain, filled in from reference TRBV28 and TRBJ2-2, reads DVKVTQSSRYLVKRTGEKVFLECVQDMDHENMFWYRQDPGLGLRLIYFSYDVKMKEKGDIPEGYSVSREKKERFSLILESASTNQTSMYLCASSNPLAQTGTGELFFGEGSRLTVL.

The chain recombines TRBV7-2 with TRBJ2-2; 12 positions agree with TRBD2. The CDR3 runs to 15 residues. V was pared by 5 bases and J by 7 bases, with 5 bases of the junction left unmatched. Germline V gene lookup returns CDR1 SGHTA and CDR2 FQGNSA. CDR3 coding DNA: TGTGCCAGCAGCCGACTAGCGGGAGTGGTCGGGGAGCTGTTTTTT. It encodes CASSRLAGVVGELFF.

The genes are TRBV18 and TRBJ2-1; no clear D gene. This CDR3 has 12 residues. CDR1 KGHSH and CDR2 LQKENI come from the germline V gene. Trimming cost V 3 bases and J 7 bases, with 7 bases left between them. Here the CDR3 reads CASSPGRNEQFF. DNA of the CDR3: TGTGCCAGCTCACCGGGAAGAAATGAGCAGTTCTTC.

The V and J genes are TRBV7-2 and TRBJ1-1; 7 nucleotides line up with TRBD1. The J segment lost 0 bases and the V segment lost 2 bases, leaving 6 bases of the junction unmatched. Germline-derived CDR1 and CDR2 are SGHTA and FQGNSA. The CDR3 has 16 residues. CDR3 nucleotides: TGTGCCAGCAGCTTAAACAGGGGCGGAATGAACACTGAAGCTTTCTTT. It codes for CASSLNRGGMNTEAFF.

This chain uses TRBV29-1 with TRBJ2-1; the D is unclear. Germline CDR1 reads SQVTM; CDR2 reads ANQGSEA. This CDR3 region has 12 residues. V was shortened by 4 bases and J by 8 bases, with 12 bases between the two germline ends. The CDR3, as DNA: TGCAGCGTTGGGGTAGGGTTCGATGAGCAGTTCTTC. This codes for CSVGVGFDEQFF.

The CDR3 DNA follows: TGTGCCAGCAGCGTAATGGACCTTCCCAGGGGCGCAGGAGTCACCGGGGAGCTGTTTTTT. Translated: CASSVMDLPRGAGVTGELFF. This chain joins TRBV9 and TRBJ2-2, with D perhaps TRBD1 (6 bases). CDR3 length: 20 residues. Germline V gene data show CDR1 as SGDLS and CDR2 as YYNGEE. Between the trimmed V and J ends, which lost 1 base and 4 bases, there was a span of 26 bases.

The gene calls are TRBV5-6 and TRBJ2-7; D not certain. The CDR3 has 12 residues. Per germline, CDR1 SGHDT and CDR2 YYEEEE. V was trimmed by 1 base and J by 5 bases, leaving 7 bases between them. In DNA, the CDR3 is TGTGCCAGCAGCTTGACGGACGACGAGCAGTACTTC. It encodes CASSLTDDEQYF.

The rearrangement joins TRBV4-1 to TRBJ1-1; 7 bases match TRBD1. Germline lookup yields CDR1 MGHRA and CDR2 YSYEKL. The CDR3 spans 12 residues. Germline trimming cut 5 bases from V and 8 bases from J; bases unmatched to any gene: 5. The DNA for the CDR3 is TGCGCCAGCAGCGCGCAGGGGGTGGAAGCTTTCTTT. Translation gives CASSAQGVEAFF.

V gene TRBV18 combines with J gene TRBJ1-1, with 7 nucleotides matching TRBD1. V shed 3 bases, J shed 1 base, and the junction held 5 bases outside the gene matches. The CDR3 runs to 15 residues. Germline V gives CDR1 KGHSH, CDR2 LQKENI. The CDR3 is CASSPGGGANTEAFF. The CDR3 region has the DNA TGTGCCAGCTCACCTGGAGGGGGCGCGAACACTGAAGCTTTCTTT.

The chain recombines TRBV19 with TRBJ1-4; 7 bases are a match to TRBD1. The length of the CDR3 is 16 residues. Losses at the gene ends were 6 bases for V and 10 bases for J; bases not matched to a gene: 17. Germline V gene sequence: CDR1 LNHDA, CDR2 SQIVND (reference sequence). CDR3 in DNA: TGTGCCAGTAGATCGAGGGGGCAAGGGAAAAGCTCAAAACTGTTTTTT. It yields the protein CASRSRGQGKSSKLFF.

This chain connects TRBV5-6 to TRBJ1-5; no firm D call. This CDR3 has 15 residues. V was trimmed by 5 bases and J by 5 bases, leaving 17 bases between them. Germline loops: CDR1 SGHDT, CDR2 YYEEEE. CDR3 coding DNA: TGTGCCAGCAGTATGCTTTCTAAGCTGGATCAGCCCCAGCATTTT. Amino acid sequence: CASSMLSKLDQPQHF. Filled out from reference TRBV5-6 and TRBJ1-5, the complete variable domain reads DAGVTQSPTHLIKTRGQQVTLRCSPKSGHDTVSWYQQALGQGPQFIFQYYEEEERQRGNFPDRFSGHQFPNYSSELNVNALLLGDSALYLCASSMLSKLDQPQHFGDGTRLSIL.

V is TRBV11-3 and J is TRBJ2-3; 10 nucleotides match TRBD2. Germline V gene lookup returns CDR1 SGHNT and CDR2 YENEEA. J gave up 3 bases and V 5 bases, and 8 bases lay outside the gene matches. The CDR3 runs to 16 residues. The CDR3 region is CASSPASGSSTDTQYF. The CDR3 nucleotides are TGTGCCAGCAGCCCAGCTAGCGGGAGCTCGACAGATACGCAGTATTTT.

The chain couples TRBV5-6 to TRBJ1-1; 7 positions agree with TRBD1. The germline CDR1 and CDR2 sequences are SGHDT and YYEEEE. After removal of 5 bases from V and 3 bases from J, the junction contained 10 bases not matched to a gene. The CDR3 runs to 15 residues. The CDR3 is CASRLRGTIDTEAFF. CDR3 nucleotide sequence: TGTGCCAGCAGACTCAGGGGGACCATTGACACTGAAGCTTTCTTT. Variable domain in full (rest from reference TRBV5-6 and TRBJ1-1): DAGVTQSPTHLIKTRGQQVTLRCSPKSGHDTVSWYQQALGQGPQFIFQYYEEEERQRGNFPDRFSGHQFPNYSSELNVNALLLGDSALYLCASRLRGTIDTEAFFGQGTRLTVV.

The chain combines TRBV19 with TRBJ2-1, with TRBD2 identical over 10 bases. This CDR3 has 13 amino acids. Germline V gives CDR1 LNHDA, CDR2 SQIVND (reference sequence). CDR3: CASRLAGLGEQFF. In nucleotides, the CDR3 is TGTGCAAGTCGACTAGCGGGCTTAGGGGAGCAGTTCTTC.

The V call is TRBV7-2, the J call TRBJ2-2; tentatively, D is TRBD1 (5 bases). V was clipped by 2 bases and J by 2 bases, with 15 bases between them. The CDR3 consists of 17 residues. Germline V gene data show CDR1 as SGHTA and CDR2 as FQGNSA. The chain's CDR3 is CASSLSGATLNTGELFF. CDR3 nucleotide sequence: TGTGCCAGCAGCTTATCTGGGGCCACCCTAAACACCGGGGAGCTGTTTTTT.

The CDR3 DNA sequence: TGTGCCAGCAGCGAGAGGACAGTCTCCTACGAGCAGTACTTC. This codes for CASSERTVSYEQYF. The chain uses TRBV7-9 and TRBJ2-7; the D gene is possibly TRBD1 (6 bases). The CDR3 consists of 14 residues. Germline V CDR1 and CDR2: SEHNR, FQNEAQ (reference sequence). With 5 bases removed from V and 0 bases from J, the gap between germline ends came to 11 bases.

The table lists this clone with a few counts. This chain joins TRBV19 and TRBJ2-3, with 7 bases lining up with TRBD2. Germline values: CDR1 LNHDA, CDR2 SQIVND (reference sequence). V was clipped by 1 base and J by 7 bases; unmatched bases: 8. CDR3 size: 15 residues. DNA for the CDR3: TGTGCCAGTAGTATAGCCCAGACTAGCTCTCATACGCAGTATTTT. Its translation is CASSIAQTSSHTQYF.

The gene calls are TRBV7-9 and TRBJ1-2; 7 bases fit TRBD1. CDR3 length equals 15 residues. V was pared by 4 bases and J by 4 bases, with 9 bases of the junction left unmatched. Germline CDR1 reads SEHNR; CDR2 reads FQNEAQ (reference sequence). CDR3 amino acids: CASSSAGGRGYGYTF. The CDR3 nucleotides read TGTGCCAGCAGCTCAGCAGGGGGAAGAGGCTATGGCTACACCTTC. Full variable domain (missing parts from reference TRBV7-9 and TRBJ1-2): DTGVSQNPRHKITKRGQNVTFRCDPISEHNRLYWYRQTLGQGPEFLTYFQNEAQLEKSRLLSDRFSAERPKGSFSTLEIQRTEQGDSAMYLCASSSAGGRGYGYTFGSGTRLTVV.

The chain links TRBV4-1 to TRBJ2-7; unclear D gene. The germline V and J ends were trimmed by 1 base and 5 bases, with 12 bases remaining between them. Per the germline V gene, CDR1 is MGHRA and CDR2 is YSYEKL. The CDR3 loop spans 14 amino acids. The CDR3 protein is CASSQVGSADEQYF. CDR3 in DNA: TGCGCCAGCAGCCAAGTAGGTAGTGCGGACGAGCAGTACTTC.

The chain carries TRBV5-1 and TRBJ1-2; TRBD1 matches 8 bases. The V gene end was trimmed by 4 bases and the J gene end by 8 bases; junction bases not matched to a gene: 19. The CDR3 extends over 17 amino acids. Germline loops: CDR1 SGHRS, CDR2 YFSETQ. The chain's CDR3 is CASSPAPLTGGQGGYTF. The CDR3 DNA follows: TGCGCCAGCAGCCCCGCCCCCCTAACAGGGGGTCAGGGAGGCTACACCTTC.

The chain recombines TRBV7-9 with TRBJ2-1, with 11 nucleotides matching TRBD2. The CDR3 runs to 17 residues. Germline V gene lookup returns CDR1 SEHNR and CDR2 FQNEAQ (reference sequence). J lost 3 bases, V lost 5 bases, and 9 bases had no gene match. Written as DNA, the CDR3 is TGTGCCAGCAGCCCAAAATCCGGGACTAGCGGCTACAATGAGCAGTTCTTC. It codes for CASSPKSGTSGYNEQFF.

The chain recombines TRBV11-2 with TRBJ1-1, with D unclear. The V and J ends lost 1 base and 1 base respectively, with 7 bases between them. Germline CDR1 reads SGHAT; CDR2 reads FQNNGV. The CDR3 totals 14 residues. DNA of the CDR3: TGTGCCAGCAGCTTAGTAGGTCAGAACACTGAAGCTTTCTTT. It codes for CASSLVGQNTEAFF.

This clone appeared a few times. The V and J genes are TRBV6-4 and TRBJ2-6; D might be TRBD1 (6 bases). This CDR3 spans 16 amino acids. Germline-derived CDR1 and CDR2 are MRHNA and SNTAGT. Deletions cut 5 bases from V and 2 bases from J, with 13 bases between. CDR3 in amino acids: CASSPAGAAGANVLTF. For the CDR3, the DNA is TGTGCCAGCAGTCCCGCAGGGGCTGCTGGGGCCAACGTCCTGACTTTC.

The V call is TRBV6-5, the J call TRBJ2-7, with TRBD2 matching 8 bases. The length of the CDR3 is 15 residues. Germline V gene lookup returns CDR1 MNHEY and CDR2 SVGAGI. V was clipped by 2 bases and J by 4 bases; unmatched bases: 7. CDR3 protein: CASSYRPAGGYEQYF. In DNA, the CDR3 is TGTGCCAGCAGTTACCGGCCGGCGGGGGGATACGAGCAGTACTTC.

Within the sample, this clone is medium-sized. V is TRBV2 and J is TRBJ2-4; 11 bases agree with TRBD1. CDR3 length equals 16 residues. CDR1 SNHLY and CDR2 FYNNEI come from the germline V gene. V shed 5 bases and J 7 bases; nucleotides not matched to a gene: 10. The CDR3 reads CASSPTGTGGRNIQYF. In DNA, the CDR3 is TGTGCCAGCAGTCCAACCGGGACAGGGGGGAGGAACATTCAGTACTTC.

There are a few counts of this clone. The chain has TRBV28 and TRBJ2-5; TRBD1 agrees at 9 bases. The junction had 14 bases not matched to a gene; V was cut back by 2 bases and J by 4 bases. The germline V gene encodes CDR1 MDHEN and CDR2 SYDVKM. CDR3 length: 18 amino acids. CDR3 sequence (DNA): TGTGCCAGCAGTTTAGACCCCACGACAGGGGGTCATGGAGAGACCCAGTACTTC. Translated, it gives CASSLDPTTGGHGETQYF. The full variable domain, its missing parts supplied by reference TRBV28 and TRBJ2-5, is DVKVTQSSRYLVKRTGEKVFLECVQDMDHENMFWYRQDPGLGLRLIYFSYDVKMKEKGDIPEGYSVSREKKERFSLILESASTNQTSMYLCASSLDPTTGGHGETQYFGPGTRLLVL.